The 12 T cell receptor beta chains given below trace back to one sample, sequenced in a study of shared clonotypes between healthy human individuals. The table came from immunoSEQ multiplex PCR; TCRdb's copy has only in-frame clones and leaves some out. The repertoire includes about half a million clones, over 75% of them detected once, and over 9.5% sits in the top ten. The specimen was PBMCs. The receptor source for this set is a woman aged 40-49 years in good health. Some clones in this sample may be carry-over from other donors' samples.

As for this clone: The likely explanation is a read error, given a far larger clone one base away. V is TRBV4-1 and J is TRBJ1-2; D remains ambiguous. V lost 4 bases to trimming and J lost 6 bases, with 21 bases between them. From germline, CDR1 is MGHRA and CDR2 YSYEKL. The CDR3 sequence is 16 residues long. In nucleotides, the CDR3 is TGCGCCAGCAGCCGCCCCGAGTGGGCCCCGCAGGATGGCTACACCTTC. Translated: CASSRPEWAPQDGYTF.

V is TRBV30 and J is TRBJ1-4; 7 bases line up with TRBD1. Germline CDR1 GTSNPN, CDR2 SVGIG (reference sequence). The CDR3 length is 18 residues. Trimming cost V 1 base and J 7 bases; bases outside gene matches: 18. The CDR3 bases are TGTGCCTGGAGTGGGCAAACTGCCTACAGGGGAAGGAGTGAAAAACTGTTTTTT. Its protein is CAWSGQTAYRGRSEKLFF.

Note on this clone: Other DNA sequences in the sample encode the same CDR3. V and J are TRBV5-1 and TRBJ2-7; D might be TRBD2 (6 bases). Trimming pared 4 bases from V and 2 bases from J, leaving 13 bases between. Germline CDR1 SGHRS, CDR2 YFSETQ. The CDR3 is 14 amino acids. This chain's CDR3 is CASSPTSLAYEQYF. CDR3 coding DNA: TGCGCCAGCAGCCCGACTAGTTTGGCCTACGAGCAGTACTTC.

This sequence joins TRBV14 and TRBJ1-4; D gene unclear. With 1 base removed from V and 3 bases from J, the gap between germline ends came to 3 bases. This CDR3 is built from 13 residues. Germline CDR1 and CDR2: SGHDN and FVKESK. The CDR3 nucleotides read TGTGCCAGCAGCCAAGGGCCTAATGAAAAACTGTTTTTT. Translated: CASSQGPNEKLFF.

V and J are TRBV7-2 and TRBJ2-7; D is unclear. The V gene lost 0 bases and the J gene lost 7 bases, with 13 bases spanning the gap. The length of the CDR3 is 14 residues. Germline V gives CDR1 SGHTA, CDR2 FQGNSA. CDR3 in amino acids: CASSLAARMGEQYF. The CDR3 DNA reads TGTGCCAGCAGCTTAGCGGCTAGGATGGGGGAGCAGTACTTC. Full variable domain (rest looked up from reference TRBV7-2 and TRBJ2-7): GAGVSQSPSNKVTEKGKDVELRCDPISGHTALYWYRQSLGQGLEFLIYFQGNSAPDKSGLPSDRFSAERTGGSVSTLTIQRTQQEDSAVYLCASSLAARMGEQYFGPGTRLTVT.

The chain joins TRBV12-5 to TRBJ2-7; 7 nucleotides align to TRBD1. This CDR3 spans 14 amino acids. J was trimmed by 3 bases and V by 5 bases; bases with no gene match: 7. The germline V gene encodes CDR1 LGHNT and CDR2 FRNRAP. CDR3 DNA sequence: TGTGCTAGTGGTACCCCCACAGGGGTCTACGAGCAGTACTTC. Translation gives CASGTPTGVYEQYF.

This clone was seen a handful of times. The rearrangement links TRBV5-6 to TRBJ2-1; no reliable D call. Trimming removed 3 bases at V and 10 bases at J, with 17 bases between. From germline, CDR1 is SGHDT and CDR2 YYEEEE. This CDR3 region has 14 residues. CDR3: CASSSATSTGEQFF. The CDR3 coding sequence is TGTGCCAGCAGCTCCGCCACTTCCACCGGGGAGCAGTTCTTC.

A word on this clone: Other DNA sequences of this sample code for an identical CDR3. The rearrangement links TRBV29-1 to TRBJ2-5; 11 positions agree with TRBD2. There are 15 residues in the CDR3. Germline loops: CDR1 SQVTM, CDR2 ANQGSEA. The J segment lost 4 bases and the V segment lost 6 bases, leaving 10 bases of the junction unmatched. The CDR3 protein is CSVTGTSGSGETQYF. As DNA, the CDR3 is TGCAGCGTAACCGGGACTAGCGGTTCGGGAGAGACCCAGTACTTC.

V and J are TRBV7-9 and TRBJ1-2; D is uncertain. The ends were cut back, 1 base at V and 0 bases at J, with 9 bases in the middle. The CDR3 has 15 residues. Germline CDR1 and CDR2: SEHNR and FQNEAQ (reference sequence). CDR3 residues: CASSLGPGTNYGYTF. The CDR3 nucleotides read TGTGCCAGCAGCTTAGGCCCAGGTACTAACTATGGCTACACCTTC.

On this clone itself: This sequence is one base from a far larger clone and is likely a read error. The CDR3 DNA reads TGTGCCTGGAGTGTAACGGAGATGAACACTGAAGCTCTCTTT. Protein sequence: CAWSVTEMNTEALF. The rearrangement joins TRBV30 to TRBJ1-1; D is undetermined. This CDR3 is built from 14 residues. Germline V gene data show CDR1 as GTSNPN and CDR2 as SVGIG (reference sequence).

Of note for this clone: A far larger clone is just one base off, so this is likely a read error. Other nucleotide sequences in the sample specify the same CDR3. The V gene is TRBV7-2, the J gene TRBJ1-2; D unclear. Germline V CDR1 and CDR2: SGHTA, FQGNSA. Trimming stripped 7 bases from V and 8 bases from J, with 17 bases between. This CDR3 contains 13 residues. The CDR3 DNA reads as TGTGCCAGCACCGAAGACCCTCTAGGGGGCTACACCTTC. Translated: CASTEDPLGGYTF.

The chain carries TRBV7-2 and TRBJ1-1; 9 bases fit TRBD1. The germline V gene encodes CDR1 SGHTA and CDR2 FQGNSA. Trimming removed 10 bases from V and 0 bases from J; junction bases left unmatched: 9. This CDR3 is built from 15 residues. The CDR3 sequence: CATYRGRNMNTEAFF. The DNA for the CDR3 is TGTGCCACGTACAGGGGGCGAAACATGAACACTGAAGCTTTCTTT.